Reported below is one T cell receptor (beta chain). As yet, its antigen is unknown. Donors showed nominal health when sampled, although they likely had unrecorded immune exposures. The data were obtained in a study of cytomegalovirus exposure and HLA in healthy donors. The CDR3 sequence is 14 residues long. Germline CDR1 LNHDA, CDR2 SQIVND (reference sequence). The V gene lost 5 bases and the J gene lost 7 bases, with 14 bases spanning the gap. Primers for the PCR totalled 60 Vbeta and 13 Jbeta. Measured with immunoSEQ multiplex PCR; TCRdb has only the in-frame clones, and not every one. The data hold a few hundred thousand clones, with around four fifths observed a single time. Study results and caveats: Earlier analysis looked at TCR beta V segments, and most were productive about 90% or about 30% of the time. Later analysis found that TCR beta chains associated with HLA were more clonally expanded than other, equally common chains.

The V call is TRBV19, the J call TRBJ1-4; D not resolved. The sequenced sample consisted of PBMCs. This clonotype was obtained from a woman aged 60-75 years in good health and CMV-seropositive. CDR3 sequence: CASSFKVGSEKLFF. CDR3 DNA: TGTGCCAGTAGTTTCAAGGTTGGGAGTGAAAAACTGTTTTTT.